This T cell receptor (beta chain) derives from a study of T cells in Graves' hyperthyroidism and ophthalmopathy. Uncontrolled infection, other autoimmune disease, pregnancy or lactation disqualified patients from enrolment. Trimming removed 9 bases from V and 1 base from J, with 9 bases in between. The CDR3 consists of 13 residues. The germline CDR1 and CDR2 sequences are SGHTA and FQGNSA. This clonotype was recorded at least ten times. The CDR3 regions of TCR beta were amplified from RNA transcripts. HTBI primers were employed in a first-round RT-PCR of the TCR CDR3. TCRdb independently ran MiXCR on the multiplex PCR reads; one entry per CDR3 protein. The data contain approximately 600,000 distinct CDR3 sequences, about 14% of them singletons.

The chain carries TRBV7-2 and TRBJ2-2; possibly TRBD1 or TRBD2 for D (5 bases each). The clonotype comes from a woman in her 30s with Graves' hyperthyroidism that later progressed to Graves' ophthalmopathy. Sequencing input: blood. In DNA form, the CDR3 reads TGTGCCAGTGGGACGGGGAACACCGGGGAGCTGTTTTTT. As protein: CASGTGNTGELFF.